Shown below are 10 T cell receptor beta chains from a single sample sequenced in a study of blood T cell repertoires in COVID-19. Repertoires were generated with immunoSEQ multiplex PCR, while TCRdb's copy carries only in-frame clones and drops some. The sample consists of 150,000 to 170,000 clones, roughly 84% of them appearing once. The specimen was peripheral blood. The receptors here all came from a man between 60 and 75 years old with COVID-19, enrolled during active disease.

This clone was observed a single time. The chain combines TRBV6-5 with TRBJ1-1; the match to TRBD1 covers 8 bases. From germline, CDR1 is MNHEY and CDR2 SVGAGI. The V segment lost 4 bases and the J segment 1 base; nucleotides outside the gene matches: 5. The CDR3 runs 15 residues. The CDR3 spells CASSSTGTGNTEAFF. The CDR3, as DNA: TGTGCCAGCAGTTCCACAGGGACAGGGAACACTGAAGCTTTCTTT.

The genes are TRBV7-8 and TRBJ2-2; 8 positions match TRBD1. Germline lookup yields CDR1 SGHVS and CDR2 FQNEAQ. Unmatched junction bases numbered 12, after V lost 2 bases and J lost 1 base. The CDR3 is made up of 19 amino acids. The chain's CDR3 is CASSLPDRRQGLNTGELFF. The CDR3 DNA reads TGTGCCAGCAGCTTACCGGACCGGAGACAGGGGCTGAACACCGGGGAGCTGTTTTTT.

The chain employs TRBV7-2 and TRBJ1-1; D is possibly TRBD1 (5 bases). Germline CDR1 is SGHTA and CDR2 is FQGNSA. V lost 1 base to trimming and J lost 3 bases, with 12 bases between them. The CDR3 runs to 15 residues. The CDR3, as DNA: TGTGCCAGCAGCTTAGGGTTTCAGGGTTACACTGAAGCTTTCTTT. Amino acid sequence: CASSLGFQGYTEAFF.

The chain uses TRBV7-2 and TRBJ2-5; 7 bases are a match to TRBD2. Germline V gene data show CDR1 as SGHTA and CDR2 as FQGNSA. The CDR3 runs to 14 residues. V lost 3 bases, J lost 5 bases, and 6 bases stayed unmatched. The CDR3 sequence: CASSFLAAVETQYF. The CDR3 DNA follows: TGTGCCAGCAGCTTCCTAGCGGCCGTGGAGACCCAGTACTTC. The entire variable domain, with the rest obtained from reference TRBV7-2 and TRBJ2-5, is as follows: GAGVSQSPSNKVTEKGKDVELRCDPISGHTALYWYRQSLGQGLEFLIYFQGNSAPDKSGLPSDRFSAERTGGSVSTLTIQRTQQEDSAVYLCASSFLAAVETQYFGPGTRLLVL.

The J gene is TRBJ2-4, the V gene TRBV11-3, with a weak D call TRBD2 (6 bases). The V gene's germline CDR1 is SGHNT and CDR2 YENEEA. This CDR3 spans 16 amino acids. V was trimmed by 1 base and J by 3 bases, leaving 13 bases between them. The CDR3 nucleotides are TGTGCCAGCAGCTTAGGACTCGGGACTGACAAAAACATTCAGTACTTC. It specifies CASSLGLGTDKNIQYF.

Written as DNA, the CDR3 is TGTGCCAGCAGCCTGACAGGGGCAGTGACTGAAGCTTTCTTT. Amino acid sequence: CASSLTGAVTEAFF. The V and J genes are TRBV11-3 and TRBJ1-1; 8 bases match TRBD1. The CDR3 consists of 14 residues. The V gene end was trimmed by 5 bases and the J gene end by 5 bases; junction bases not matched to a gene: 7. Germline V gene lookup returns CDR1 SGHNT and CDR2 YENEEA.

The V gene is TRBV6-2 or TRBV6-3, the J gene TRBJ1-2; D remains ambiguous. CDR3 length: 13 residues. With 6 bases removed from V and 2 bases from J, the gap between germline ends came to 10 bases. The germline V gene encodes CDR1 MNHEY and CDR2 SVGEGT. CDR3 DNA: TGTGCCAGCAGCCTTAAGGAGAACTATGGCTACACCTTC. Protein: CASSLKENYGYTF.

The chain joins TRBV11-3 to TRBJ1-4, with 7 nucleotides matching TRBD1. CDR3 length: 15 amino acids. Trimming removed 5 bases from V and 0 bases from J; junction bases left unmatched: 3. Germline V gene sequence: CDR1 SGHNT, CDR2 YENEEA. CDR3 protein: CASSPTGATNEKLFF. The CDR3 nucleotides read TGTGCCAGCAGCCCAACAGGGGCAACTAATGAAAAACTGTTTTTT.

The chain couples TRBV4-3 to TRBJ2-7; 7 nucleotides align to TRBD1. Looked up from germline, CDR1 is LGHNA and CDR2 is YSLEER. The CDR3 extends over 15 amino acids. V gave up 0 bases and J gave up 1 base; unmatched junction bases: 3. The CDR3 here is CASSQERDRSYEQYF. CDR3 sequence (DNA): TGCGCCAGCAGCCAAGAACGGGACAGATCCTACGAGCAGTACTTC.

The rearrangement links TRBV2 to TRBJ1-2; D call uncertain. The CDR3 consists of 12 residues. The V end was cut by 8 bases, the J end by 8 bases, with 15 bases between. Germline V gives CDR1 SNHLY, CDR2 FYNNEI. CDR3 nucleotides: TGTGCCAGCCTACTTGACCTCGGGGGCTACACCTTC. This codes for CASLLDLGGYTF. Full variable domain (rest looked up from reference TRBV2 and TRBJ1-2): EPEVTQTPSHQVTQMGQEVILRCVPISNHLYFYWYRQILGQKVEFLVSFYNNEISEKSEIFDDQFSVERPDGSNFTLKIRSTKLEDSAMYFCASLLDLGGYTFGSGTRLTVV.